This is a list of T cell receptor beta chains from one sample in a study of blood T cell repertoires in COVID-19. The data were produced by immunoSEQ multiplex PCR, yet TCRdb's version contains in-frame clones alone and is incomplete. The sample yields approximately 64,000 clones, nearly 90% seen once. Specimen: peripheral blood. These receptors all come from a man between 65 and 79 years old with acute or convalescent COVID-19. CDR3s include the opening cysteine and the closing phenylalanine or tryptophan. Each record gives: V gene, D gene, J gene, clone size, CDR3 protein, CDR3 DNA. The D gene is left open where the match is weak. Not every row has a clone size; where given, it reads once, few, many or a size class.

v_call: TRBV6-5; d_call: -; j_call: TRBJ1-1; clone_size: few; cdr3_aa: CASRQGLTEAFF; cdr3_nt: TGTGCCAGCAGGCAGGGTCTCACTGAAGCTTTCTTT
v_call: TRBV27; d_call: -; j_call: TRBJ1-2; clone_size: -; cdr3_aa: CASSYRQGYGYTF; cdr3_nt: TGTGCCAGCAGTTACAGGCAGGGCTATGGCTACACCTTC
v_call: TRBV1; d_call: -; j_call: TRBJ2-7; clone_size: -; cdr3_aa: CTSGIWGQGLSRTYEQYF; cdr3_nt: TGCACCAGCGGCATCTGGGGACAGGGCCTTTCAAGAACCTACGAGCAGTACTTC
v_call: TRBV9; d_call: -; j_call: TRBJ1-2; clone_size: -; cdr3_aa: CASSTRQARLEGYTF; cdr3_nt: TGTGCCAGCAGCACTAGACAGGCAAGGCTAGAGGGCTACACCTTC
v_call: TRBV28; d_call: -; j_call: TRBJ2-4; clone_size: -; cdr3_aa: CASSLSDIQYF; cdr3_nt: TGTGCCAGCAGTTTGTCCGACATTCAGTACTTC
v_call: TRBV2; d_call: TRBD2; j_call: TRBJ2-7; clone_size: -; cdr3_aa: CASSSSGGYEQYF; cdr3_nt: TGTGCCAGCAGCAGCAGCGGGGGCTACGAGCAGTACTTC
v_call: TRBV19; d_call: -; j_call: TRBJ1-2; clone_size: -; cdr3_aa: CASSIDQGTVYTF; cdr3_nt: TGTGCCAGTAGTATCGACCAGGGGACGGTATACACCTTC
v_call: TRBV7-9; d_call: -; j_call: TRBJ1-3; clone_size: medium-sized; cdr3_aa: CASSSEQGKQGNTIYF; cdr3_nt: TGTGCCAGCAGCTCTGAACAGGGAAAACAAGGAAACACCATATATTTT
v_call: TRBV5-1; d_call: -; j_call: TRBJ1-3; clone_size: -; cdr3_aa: CASSLGTLSGNTIYF; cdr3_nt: TGCGCCAGCAGCTTAGGGACACTCTCTGGAAACACCATATATTTT
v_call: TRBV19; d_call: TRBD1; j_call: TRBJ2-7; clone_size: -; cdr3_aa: CASSNKKQGSYEQYF; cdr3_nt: TGTGCCAGTAGTAATAAGAAACAGGGGTCCTACGAGCAGTACTTC
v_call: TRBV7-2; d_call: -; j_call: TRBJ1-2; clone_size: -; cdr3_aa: CASSLGGGNGYTF; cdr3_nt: TGTGCCAGCAGCTTAGGAGGCGGGAATGGCTACACCTTC
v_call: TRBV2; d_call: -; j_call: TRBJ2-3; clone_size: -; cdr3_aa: CASSEVPREGDTQYF; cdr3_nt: TGTGCCAGCAGTGAAGTCCCCCGTGAGGGAGATACGCAGTATTTT
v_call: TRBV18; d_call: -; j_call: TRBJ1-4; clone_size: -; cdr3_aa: CASSPVQGIDEKLFF; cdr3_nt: TGTGCCAGCTCACCGGTTCAGGGGATTGATGAAAAACTGTTTTTT
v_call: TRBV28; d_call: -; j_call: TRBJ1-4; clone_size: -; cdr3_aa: CASSSPTGANEKLFF; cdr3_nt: TGTGCCAGCAGTTCACCGACAGGAGCGAACGAAAAACTGTTTTTT
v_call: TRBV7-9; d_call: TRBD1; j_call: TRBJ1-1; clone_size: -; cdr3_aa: CASSFARGRVGTEAFF; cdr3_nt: TGTGCCAGCAGCTTTGCCAGGGGGCGCGTGGGAACTGAAGCTTTCTTT
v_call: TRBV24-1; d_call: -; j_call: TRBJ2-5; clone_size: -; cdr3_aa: CATSDFLGQTQYF; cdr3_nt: TGTGCCACCAGTGATTTTTTGGGGCAGACCCAGTACTTC
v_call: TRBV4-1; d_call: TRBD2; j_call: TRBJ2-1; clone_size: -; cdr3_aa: CASSQGLAGPGEQFF; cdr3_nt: TGCGCCAGCAGCCAAGGCTTAGCGGGGCCCGGTGAGCAGTTCTTC
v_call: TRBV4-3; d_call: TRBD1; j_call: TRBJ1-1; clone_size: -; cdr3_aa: CASSRASDRGLGTEAFF; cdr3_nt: TGCGCCAGCAGCCGGGCGTCGGACAGGGGACTCGGTACTGAAGCTTTCTTT
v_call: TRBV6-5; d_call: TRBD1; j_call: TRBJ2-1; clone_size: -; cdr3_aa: CASSLETGHNEQFF; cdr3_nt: TGTGCCAGCAGCCTCGAGACAGGGCACAATGAGCAGTTCTTC
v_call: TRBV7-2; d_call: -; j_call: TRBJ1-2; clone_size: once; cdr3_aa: CASSLYGVGGGYTF; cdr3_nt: TGTGCCAGCAGCTTGTACGGGGTAGGAGGAGGCTACACCTTC
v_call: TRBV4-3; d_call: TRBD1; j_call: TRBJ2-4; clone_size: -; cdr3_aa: CASSLTDRLGAKNIQYF; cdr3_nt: TGCGCCAGCAGCCTTACGGACAGGTTGGGGGCCAAAAACATTCAGTACTTC
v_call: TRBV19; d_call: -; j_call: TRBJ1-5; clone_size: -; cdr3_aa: CASSKIPTDSNQPQHF; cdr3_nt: TGTGCCAGTAGCAAGATCCCGACAGATAGCAATCAGCCCCAGCATTTT
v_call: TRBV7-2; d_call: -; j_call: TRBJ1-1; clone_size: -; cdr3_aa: CASRAGSPNTEAFF; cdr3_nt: TGTGCCAGCAGGGCAGGGTCTCCGAACACTGAAGCTTTCTTT
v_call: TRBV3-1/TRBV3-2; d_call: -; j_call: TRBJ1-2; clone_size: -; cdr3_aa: CASSQGGRADYGYTF; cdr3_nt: TGTGCCAGCAGCCAAGGAGGCAGGGCGGACTATGGCTACACCTTC
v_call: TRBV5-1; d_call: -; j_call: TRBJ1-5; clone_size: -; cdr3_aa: CASSLDSSQPQHF; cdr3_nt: TGCGCCAGCAGCTTGGATAGTAGTCAGCCCCAGCATTTT
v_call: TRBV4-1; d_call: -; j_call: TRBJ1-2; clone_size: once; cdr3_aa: CASSQGPEVARYGYTF; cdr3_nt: TGCGCCAGCAGCCAAGGCCCAGAGGTCGCAAGGTATGGCTACACCTTC
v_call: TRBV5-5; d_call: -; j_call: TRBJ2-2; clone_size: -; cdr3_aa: CASSWQVEATGELFF; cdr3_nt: TGTGCCAGCAGCTGGCAGGTTGAAGCCACCGGGGAGCTGTTTTTT
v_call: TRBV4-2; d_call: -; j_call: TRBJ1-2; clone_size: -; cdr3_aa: CASSQSNYGYTF; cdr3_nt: TGTGCCAGCAGCCAGAGCAACTATGGCTACACCTTC
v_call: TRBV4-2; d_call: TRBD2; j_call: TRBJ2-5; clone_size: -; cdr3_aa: CASSQDRGRGGIAWSETQYF; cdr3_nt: TGTGCCAGCAGCCAAGATCGAGGGCGGGGGGGCATAGCATGGTCAGAGACCCAGTACTTC
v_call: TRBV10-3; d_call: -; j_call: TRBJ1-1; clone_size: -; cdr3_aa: CANSNTGNTEAFF; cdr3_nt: TGTGCCAACTCGAACACGGGGAACACTGAAGCTTTCTTT
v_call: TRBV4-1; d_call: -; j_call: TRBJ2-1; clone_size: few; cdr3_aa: CASSQDGTETGGEQFF; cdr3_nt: TGCGCCAGCAGCCAAGACGGGACAGAGACCGGGGGTGAGCAGTTCTTC
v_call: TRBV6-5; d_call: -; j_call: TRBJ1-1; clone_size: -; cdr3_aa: CASSSTGTTEAFF; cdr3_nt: TGTGCCAGCAGCTCCACAGGGACCACTGAAGCTTTCTTT
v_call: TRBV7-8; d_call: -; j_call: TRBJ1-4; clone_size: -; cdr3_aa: CASSRTSNEKLFF; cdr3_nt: TGTGCCAGCAGCCGGACAAGTAATGAAAAACTGTTTTTT
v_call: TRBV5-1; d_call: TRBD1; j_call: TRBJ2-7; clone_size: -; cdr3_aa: CASSLAGTGGERSQYF; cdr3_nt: TGCGCCAGCAGCTTGGCGGGGACAGGGGGCGAAAGGTCGCAGTACTTC
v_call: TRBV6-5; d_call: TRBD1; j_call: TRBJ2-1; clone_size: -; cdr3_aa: CASSLGSTGSREQFF; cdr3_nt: TGTGCCAGCAGTTTGGGATCGACAGGGTCGCGTGAGCAGTTCTTC
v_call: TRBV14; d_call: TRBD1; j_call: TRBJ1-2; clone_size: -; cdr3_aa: CASSQRTGAVYGYTF; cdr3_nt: TGTGCCAGCAGCCAAAGGACAGGGGCCGTGTATGGCTACACCTTC
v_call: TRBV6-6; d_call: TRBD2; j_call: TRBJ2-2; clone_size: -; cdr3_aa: CASSPGVAGGPGELFF; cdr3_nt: TGTGCCAGCAGTCCCGGGGTAGCGGGGGGGCCAGGGGAGCTGTTTTTT
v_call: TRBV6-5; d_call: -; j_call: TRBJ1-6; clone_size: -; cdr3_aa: CASLEWVNSPLHF; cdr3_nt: TGTGCCAGCCTAGAATGGGTTAATTCACCCCTCCACTTT
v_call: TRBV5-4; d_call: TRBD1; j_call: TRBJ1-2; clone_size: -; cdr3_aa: CASSFGDRDYGYTF; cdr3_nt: TGTGCCAGCAGCTTTGGGGACAGGGACTATGGCTACACCTTC
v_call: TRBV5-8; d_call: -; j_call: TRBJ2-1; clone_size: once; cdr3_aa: CASSNTGHSSYNEQFF; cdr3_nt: TGTGCCAGCAGCAATACGGGACACAGCTCCTACAATGAGCAGTTCTTC
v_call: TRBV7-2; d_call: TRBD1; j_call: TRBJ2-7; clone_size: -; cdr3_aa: CASSSRRDRGHEQYF; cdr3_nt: TGTGCCAGCAGCTCCAGGAGGGACAGGGGCCACGAGCAGTACTTC
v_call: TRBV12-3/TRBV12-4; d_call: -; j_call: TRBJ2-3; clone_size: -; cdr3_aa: CASSFYPDTQYF; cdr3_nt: TGTGCCAGCAGTTTCTATCCAGATACGCAGTATTTT
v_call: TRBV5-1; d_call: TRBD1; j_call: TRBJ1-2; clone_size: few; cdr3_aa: CASSLKRQGADGYTF; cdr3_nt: TGCGCCAGCAGCTTGAAGAGACAGGGGGCTGATGGCTACACCTTC
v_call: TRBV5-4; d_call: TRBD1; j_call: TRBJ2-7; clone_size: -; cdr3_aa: CASSQDRSGQYF; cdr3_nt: TGTGCCAGCAGCCAGGACAGGTCCGGGCAGTACTTC
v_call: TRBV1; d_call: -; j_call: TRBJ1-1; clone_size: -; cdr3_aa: CTSSQLHGCGDRVLIMNTEAFF; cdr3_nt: TGCACCAGCAGCCAGCTGCACGGGTGTGGGGACAGGGTGTTAATCATGAACACTGAAGCTTTCTTT
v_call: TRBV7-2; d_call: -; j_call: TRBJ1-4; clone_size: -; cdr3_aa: CASSRRRDEKLFF; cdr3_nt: TGTGCCAGCAGCCGTAGGAGGGACGAAAAACTGTTTTTT
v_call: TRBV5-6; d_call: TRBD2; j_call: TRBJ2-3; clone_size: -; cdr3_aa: CASSLQTSGETFTQYF; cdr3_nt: TGTGCCAGCAGCTTGCAGACCAGCGGGGAAACCTTTACGCAGTATTTT
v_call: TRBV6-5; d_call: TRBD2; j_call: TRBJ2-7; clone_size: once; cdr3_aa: CASSSRGVLLGEQYF; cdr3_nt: TGTGCCAGCAGTTCTCGGGGGGTCCTCTTGGGCGAGCAGTACTTC
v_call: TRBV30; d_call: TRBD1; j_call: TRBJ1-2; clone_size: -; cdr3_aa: CAWSAPDRGVYGYTF; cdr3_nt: TGTGCCTGGAGTGCCCCCGACAGGGGTGTATATGGCTACACCTTC
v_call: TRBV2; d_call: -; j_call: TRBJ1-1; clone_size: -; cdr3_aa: CASTFSVSGGRNTEAFF; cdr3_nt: TGTGCCAGCACCTTCTCGGTCAGCGGCGGTCGGAACACTGAAGCTTTCTTT
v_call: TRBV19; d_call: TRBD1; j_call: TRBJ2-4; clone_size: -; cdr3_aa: CASSDLAGGATKNIQYF; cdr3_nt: TGTGCCAGTAGTGACCTTGCAGGGGGCGCGACCAAAAACATTCAGTACTTC
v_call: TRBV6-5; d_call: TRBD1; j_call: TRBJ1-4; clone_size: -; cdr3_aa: CASWTGTGGEKLFF; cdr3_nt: TGTGCCAGCTGGACCGGGACAGGGGGTGAAAAACTGTTTTTT
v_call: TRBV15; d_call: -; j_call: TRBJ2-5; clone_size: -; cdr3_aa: CATSRVRGLETQYF; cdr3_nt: TGTGCCACCAGCAGAGTAAGGGGCTTAGAGACCCAGTACTTC